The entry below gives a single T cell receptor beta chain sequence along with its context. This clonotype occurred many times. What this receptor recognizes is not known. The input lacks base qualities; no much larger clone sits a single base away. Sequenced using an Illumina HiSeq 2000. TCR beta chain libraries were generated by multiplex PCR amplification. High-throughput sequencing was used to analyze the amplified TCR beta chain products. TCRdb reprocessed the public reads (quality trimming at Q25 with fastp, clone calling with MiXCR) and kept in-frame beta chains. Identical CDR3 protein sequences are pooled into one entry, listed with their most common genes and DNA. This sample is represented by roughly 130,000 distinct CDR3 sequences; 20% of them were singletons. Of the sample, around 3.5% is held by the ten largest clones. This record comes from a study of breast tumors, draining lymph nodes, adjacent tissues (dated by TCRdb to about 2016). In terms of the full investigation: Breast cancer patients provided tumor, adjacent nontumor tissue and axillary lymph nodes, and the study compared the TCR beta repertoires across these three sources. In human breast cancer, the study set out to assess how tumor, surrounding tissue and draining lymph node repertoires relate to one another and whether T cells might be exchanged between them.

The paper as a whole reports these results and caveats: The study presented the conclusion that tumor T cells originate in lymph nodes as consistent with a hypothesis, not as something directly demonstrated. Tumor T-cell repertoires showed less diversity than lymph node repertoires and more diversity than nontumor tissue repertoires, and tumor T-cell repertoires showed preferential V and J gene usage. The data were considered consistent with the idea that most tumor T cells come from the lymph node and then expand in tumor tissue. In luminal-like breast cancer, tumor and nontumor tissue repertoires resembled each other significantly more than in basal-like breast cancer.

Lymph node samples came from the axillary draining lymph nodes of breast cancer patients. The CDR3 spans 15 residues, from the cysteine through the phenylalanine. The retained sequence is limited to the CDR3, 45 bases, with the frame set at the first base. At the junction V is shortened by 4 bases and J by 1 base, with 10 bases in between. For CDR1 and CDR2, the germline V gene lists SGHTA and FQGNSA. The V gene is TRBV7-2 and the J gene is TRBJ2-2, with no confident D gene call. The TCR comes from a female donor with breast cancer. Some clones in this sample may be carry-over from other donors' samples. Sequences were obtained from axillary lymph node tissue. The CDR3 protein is CASSSRIKNTGELFF. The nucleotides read TGTGCCAGCAGCTCCAGGATAAAGAACACCGGGGAGCTGTTTTTT.